This TCR beta chain is from a study of cytomegalovirus exposure and HLA in healthy donors. Study-wide findings and caveats: Confirmation in vitro established that a few CMV-associated chains were specific for CMV antigens.

The table lists this clone with a few counts. What it recognizes is unknown. PCR involved 60 Vbeta and 13 Jbeta primers. Assay: immunoSEQ multiplex PCR; the TCRdb copy retains only in-frame clones and omits some. This table holds around 100,000 clones, about 80% found once. The germline gives CDR1 LGHNT, CDR2 FRNRAP. This CDR3 contains 18 residues. V gave up 2 bases and J gave up 9 bases; unmatched junction bases: 15. The specimen sequenced was PBMCs. The sequence came from a woman aged 40-49 years in good health and CMV-seronegative. The J gene is TRBJ2-1, the V gene TRBV12-5; 11 nucleotides agree with TRBD1. CDR3 in DNA: TGTGCTAGTGGTTTGAACCTCTTTGCGGACAGGGGGCCCGGTGAGCAGTTCTTC. This gives the protein CASGLNLFADRGPGEQFF.